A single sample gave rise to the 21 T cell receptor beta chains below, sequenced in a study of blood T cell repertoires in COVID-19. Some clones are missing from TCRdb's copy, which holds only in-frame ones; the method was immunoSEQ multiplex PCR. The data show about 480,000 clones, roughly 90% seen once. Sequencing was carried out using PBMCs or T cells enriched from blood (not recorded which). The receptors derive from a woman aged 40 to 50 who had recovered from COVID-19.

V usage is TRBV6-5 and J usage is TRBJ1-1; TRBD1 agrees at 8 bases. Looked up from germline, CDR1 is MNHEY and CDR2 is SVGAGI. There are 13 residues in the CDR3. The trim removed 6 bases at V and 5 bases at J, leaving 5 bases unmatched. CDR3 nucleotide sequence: TGTGCCAGCAGGTGGACAGGGAGGACTGAAGCTTTCTTT. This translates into CASRWTGRTEAFF.

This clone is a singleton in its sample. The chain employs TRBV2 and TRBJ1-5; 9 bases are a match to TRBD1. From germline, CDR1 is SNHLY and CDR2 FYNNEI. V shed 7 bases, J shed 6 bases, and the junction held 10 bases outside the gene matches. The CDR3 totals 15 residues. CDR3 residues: CASKQGAALGQPQHF. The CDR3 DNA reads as TGTGCCAGCAAACAGGGGGCCGCTTTGGGTCAGCCCCAGCATTTT.

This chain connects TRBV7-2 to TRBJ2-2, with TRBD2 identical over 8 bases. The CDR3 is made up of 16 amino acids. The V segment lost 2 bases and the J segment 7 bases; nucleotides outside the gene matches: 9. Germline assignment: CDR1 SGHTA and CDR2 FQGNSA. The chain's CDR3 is CASSLRFGAGDGELFF. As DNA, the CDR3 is TGTGCCAGCAGCTTAAGATTCGGAGCGGGAGACGGGGAGCTGTTTTTT.

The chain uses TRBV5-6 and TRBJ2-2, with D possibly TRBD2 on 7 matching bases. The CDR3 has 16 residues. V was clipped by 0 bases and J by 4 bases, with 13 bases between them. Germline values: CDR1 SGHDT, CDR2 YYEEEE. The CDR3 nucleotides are TGTGCCAGCAGCTTGGGGGGGGGCGAGGTCACCGGGGAGCTGTTTTTT. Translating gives CASSLGGGEVTGELFF. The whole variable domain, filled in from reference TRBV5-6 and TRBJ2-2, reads DAGVTQSPTHLIKTRGQQVTLRCSPKSGHDTVSWYQQALGQGPQFIFQYYEEEERQRGNFPDRFSGHQFPNYSSELNVNALLLGDSALYLCASSLGGGEVTGELFFGEGSRLTVL.

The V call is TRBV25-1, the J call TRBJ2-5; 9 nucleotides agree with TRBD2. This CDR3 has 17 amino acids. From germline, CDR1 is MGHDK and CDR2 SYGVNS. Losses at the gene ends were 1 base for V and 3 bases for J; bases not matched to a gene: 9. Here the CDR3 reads CASSEWASGESEETQYF. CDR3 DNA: TGTGCCAGCAGTGAATGGGCTAGCGGGGAGTCCGAAGAGACCCAGTACTTC.

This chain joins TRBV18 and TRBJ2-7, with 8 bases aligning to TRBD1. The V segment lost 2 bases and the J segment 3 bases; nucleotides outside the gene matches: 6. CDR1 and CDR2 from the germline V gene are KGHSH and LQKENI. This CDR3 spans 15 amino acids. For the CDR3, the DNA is TGTGCCAGCTCACCAGGTAAACAGGGGGGCTACGAGCAGTACTTC. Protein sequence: CASSPGKQGGYEQYF.

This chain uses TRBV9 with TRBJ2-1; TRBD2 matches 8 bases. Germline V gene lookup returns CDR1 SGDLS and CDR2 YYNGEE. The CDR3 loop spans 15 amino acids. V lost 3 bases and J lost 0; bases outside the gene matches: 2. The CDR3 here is CASSAGGSSYNEQFF. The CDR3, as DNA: TGTGCCAGCAGCGCGGGGGGGAGCTCCTACAATGAGCAGTTCTTC.

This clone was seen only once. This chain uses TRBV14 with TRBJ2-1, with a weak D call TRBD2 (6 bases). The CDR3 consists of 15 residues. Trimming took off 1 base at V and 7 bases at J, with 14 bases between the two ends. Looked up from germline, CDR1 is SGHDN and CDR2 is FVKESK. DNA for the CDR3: TGTGCCAGCAGCCAAGCCGGGACTGGAAGTAATGAGCAGTTCTTC. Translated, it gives CASSQAGTGSNEQFF.

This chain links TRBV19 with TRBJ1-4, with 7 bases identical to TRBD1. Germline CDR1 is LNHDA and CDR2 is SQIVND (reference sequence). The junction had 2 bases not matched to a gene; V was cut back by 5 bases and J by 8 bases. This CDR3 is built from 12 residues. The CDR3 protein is CASSHRGEKLFF. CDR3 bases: TGTGCCAGTAGTCACAGGGGAGAAAAACTGTTTTTT. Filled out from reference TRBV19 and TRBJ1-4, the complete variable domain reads DGGITQSPKYLFRKEGQNVTLSCEQNLNHDAMYWYRQDPGQGLRLIYYSQIVNDFQKGDIAEGYSVSREKKESFPLTVTSAQKNPTAFYLCASSHRGEKLFFGSGTQLSVL.

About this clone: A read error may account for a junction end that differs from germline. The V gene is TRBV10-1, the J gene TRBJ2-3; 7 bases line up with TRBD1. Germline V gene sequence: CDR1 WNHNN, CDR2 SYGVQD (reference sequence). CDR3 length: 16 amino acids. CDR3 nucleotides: TGCGCCAGCAGTGACTCCGGGACAGCCGGCACGGATACGCAGTATTTT. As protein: CASSDSGTAGTDTQYF.

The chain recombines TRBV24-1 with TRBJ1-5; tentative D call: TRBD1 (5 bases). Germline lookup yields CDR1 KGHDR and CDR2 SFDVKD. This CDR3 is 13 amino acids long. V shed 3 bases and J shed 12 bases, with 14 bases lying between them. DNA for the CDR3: TGTGCCACCAGTGATGGGGGACTACAGAGCCAGCATTTT. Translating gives CATSDGGLQSQHF.

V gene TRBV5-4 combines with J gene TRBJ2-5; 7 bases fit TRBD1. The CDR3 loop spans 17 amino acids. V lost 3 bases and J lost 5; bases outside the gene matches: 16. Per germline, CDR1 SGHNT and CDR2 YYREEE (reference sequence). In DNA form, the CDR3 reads TGTGCCAGCAGCTCCCCAATGACAGGGTTAGGGGTGGAGACCCAGTACTTC. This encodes CASSSPMTGLGVETQYF.

The CDR3 DNA reads TGCGCCAGCAGCTTGGGCGAAGCCTATACCATGAACACTGAAGCTTTCTTT. It translates to CASSLGEAYTMNTEAFF. The chain links TRBV5-1 to TRBJ1-1, with D uncertain. Deletions cut 0 bases from V and 0 bases from J, with 15 bases between. Germline values: CDR1 SGHRS, CDR2 YFSETQ. The CDR3 has 17 amino acids.

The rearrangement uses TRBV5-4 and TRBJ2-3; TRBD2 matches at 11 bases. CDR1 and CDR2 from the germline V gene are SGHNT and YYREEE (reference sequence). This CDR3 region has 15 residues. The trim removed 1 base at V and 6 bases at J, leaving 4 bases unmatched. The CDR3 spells CASSLYSGGEDTQYF. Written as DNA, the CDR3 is TGTGCCAGCAGCTTGTATAGCGGGGGGGAGGATACGCAGTATTTT.

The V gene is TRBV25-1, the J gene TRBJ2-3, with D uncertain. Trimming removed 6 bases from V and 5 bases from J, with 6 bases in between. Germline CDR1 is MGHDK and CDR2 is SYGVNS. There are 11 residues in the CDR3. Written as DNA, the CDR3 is TGTGCCAGCAGAGCTGGAGATACGCAGTATTTT. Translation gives CASRAGDTQYF.

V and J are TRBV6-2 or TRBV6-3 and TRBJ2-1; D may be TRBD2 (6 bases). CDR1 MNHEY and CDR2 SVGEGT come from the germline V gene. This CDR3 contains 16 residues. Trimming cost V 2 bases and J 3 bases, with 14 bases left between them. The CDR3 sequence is CASSYRGSPGYNEQFF. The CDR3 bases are TGTGCCAGCAGTTACCGGGGGTCCCCAGGCTACAATGAGCAGTTCTTC.

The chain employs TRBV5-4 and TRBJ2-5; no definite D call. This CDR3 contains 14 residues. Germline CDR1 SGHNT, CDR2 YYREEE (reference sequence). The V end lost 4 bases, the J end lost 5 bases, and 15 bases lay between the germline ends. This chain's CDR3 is CASSPGGAGETQYF. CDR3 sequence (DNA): TGTGCCAGCAGCCCCGGTGGCGCCGGGGAGACCCAGTACTTC.

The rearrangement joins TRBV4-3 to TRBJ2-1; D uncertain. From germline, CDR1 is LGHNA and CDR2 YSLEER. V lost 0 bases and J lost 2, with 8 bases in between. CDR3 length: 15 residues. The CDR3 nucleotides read TGCGCCAGCAGCCAAGAGCCCCGGGCCTACAATGAGCAGTTCTTC. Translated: CASSQEPRAYNEQFF.

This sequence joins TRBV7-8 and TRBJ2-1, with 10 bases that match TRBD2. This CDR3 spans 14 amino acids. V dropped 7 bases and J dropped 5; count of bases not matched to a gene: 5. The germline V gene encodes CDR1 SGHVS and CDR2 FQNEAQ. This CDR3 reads CASTTGTSDNEQFF. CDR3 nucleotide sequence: TGTGCCAGCACAACCGGGACTAGCGACAATGAGCAGTTCTTC.

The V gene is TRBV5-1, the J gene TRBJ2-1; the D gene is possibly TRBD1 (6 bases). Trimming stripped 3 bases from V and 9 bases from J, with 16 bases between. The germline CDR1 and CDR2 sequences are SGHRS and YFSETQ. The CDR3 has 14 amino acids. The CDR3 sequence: CASSWGPGTTEQFF. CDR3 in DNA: TGCGCCAGCAGCTGGGGCCCCGGGACAACTGAGCAGTTCTTC.

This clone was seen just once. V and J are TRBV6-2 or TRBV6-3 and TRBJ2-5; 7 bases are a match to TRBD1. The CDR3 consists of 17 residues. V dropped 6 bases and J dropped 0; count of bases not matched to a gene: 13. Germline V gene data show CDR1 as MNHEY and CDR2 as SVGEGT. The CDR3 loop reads CASSLTDRSLYQETQYF. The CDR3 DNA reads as TGTGCCAGCAGCCTTACGGACAGGTCCTTGTACCAAGAGACCCAGTACTTC.